This entry features one TCR beta chain sequence. Germline CDR1 is MNHEY and CDR2 is SVGAGI. The CDR3 extends over 16 amino acids. With 4 bases clipped from V and 2 bases from J, the junction kept 5 bases outside the gene matches. These data are taken from a study of control samples from healthy donors and cancer patients. Profiled with immunoSEQ multiplex PCR; TCRdb holds only in-frame clones, not every one. The sample carries roughly 20,000 clones, approximately 83% recorded once. Sequenced input: PBMCs. This rearrangement joins TRBV6-5 to TRBJ2-5; TRBD2 agrees at 12 bases. This TCR came from a man in his fifties or sixties with head and neck cancer. CDR3 DNA: TGTGCCAGCAGTTGGGGACTAGCGGGCCCACAAGAGACCCAGTACTTC. This encodes CASSWGLAGPQETQYF.